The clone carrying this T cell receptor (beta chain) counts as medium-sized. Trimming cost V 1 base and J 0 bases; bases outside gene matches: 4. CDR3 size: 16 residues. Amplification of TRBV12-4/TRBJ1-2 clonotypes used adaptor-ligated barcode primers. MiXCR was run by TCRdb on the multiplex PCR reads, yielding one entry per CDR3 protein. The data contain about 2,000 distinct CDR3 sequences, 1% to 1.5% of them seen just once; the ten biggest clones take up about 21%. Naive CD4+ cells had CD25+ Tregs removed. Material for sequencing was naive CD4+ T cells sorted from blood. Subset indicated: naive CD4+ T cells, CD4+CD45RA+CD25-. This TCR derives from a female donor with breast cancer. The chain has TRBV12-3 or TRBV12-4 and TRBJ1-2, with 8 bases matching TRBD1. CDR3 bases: TGTGCCAGCAGTTTAGTGGGACAGGTTCCTAACTATGGCTACACCTTC. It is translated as CASSLVGQVPNYGYTF.